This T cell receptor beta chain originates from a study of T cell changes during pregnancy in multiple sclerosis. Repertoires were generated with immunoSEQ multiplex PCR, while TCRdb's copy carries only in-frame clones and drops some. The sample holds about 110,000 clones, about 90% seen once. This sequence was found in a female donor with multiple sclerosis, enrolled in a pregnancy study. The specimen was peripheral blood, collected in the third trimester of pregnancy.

CDR3 nucleotides: TGTGCCAGCAGTGAAGTTCACAGCCGAATCTCGCCCCAGCATTTT. It yields the protein CASSEVHSRISPQHF. The chain combines TRBV6-1 with TRBJ1-5; D remains ambiguous. Looked up from germline, CDR1 is MNHNS and CDR2 is SASEGT. CDR3 length: 15 amino acids. Trimming left V 1 base short and J 9 bases short, with 16 bases between.